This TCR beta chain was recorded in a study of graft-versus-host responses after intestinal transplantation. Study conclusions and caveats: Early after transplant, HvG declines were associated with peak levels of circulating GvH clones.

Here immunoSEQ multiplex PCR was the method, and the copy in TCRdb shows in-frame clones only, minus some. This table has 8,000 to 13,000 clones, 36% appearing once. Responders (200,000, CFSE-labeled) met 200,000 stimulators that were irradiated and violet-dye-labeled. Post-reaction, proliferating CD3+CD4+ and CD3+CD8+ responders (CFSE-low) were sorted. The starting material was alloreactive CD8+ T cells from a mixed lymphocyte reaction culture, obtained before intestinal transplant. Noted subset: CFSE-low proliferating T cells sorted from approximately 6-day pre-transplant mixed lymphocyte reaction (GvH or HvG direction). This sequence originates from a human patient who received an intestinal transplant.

The CDR3, as DNA: TGTGCCAGCAGTTTTGATTTCAGTACCAATCAGCCCCAGCATTTT. This codes for CASSFDFSTNQPQHF. The rearrangement links TRBV28 to TRBJ1-5; unclear D gene. Germline CDR1 MDHEN, CDR2 SYDVKM. This CDR3 is built from 15 residues. Trimming removed 3 bases from V and 3 bases from J, with 12 bases in between.